Reported below is one TCR beta chain. The antigen is undetermined. Germline CDR1 and CDR2: SEHNR and FQNEAQ (reference sequence). CDR3 size: 14 residues. V dropped 6 bases and J dropped 7 bases, with 19 bases sitting between them. This sample is drawn from a study of cytomegalovirus exposure and HLA in healthy donors. Study-level findings and limits: Fewer N-insertions (relative to the approximately 700-donor mean) were reportedly seen in an Asian-associated ancestry cluster in a later analysis. Researchers counted roughly 160 TCR beta chains as cytomegalovirus-associated. In a later analysis, HLA-C alleles had the fewest associated TCRs, DRB1 alleles the most. The study reported that TCR beta sequences accurately predicted HLA-A and HLA-B alleles in most subjects.

The PCR made use of 60 Vbeta and 13 Jbeta primers. Repertoires were generated with immunoSEQ multiplex PCR, while TCRdb's copy carries only in-frame clones and drops some. Among about 110,000 clones listed, more than 65% were seen once. The TCR comes from a woman aged 50 to 60 in good health and CMV-seropositive. Source material: PBMCs. The chain employs TRBV7-9 and TRBJ2-7; D perhaps matches TRBD1 (6 bases). The CDR3, as DNA: TGTGCCAGCAGTCTACTCGGACAGTTGGGGGAGCAGTACTTC. Protein: CASSLLGQLGEQYF. The variable domain in full, with the rest retrieved from reference TRBV7-9 and TRBJ2-7, is DTGVSQNPRHKITKRGQNVTFRCDPISEHNRLYWYRQTLGQGPEFLTYFQNEAQLEKSRLLSDRFSAERPKGSFSTLEIQRTEQGDSAMYLCASSLLGQLGEQYFGPGTRLTVT.